The 2 T cell receptor beta chains listed next were all sequenced from one sample in a study of blood T cell repertoires in COVID-19 (dated by TCRdb to about 2020). Receptor libraries were prepared by the immunoSEQ multiplex PCR assay. TCRdb holds this immuneACCESS table with in-frame rearrangements only. Some clones are missing; in checked studies, unresolved V genes explain under half, and the rest has no known cause. Within this sample are approximately 390,000 clones, with approximately 89% of them counted one time only. The ten largest clones take up 2% to 2.5% of the sample. The specimen was peripheral blood. The source is a woman aged 55-70 years with COVID-19, enrolled during active disease.

The J gene is TRBJ1-1, the V gene TRBV9; D is possibly TRBD1 (6 bases). The V end was cut by 0 bases, the J end by 9 bases, with 24 bases between. Germline CDR1 and CDR2: SGDLS and YYNGEE. The CDR3 is made up of 17 amino acids. The CDR3 DNA reads as TGTGCCAGCAGCGTAGTGGGGGGGCTCTACCAGGCAGATCAAGCTTTCTTT. The encoded protein is CASSVVGGLYQADQAFF.

The chain joins TRBV5-1 to TRBJ1-2, with TRBD1 matching 7 bases. Germline values: CDR1 SGHRS, CDR2 YFSETQ. Germline trimming cut 3 bases from V and 4 bases from J; bases unmatched to any gene: 6. The CDR3 consists of 14 residues. The CDR3, as DNA: TGCGCCAGCAGCTCGGGGACAGAATTCTATGGCTACACCTTC. Protein sequence: CASSSGTEFYGYTF.